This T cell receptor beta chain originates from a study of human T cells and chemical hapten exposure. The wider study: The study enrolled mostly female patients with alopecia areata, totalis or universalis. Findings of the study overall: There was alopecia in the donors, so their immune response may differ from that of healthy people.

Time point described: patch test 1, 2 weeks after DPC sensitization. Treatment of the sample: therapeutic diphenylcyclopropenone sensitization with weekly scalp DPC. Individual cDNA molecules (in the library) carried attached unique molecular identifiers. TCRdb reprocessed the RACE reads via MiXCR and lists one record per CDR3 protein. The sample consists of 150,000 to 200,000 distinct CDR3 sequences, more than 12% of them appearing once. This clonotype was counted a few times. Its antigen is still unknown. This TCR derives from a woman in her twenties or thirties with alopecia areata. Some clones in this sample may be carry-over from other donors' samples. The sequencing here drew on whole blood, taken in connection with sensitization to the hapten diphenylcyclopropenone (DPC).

This CDR3 is CSARVDEQYF. In DNA, the CDR3 is TGCAGTGCTAGGGTAGACGAGCAGTACTTC. The rearrangement links TRBV20-1 to TRBJ2-7; D ambiguous. V was clipped by 3 bases and J by 5 bases, with 5 bases between them. CDR3 length: 10 residues. The germline V gene has CDR1 DFQATT and CDR2 SNEGSKA (reference sequence).